These 18 T cell receptor beta chains share one sample of origin, sequenced in a study of blood T cells in healthy people across ages. Then a second PCR, running roughly 7 to 12 cycles, was carried out with a sample-barcoded 5' primer and a J-beta primer mix. One entry per CDR3 protein, called by TCRdb with MiXCR from the 5' RACE reads. The sample has around 1,600,000 distinct CDR3 sequences; approximately 42% are singletons. The sequenced sample consisted of blood. The receptors stem from a woman between 18 and 29 years old in good health.

Ten or more counts support this clonotype. V and J are TRBV4-3 and TRBJ2-3, with TRBD1 as a possible D gene (5 bases). In germline, CDR1 is LGHNA, CDR2 YSLEER. V was trimmed by 0 bases and J by 0 bases, leaving 10 bases between them. This CDR3 comprises 16 residues. In nucleotides, the CDR3 is TGCGCCAGCAGCCAAGATGTTGCAGGGAGCACAGATACGCAGTATTTT. It translates to CASSQDVAGSTDTQYF.

V and J are TRBV24-1 and TRBJ2-1, with D uncertain. V was clipped by 1 base and J by 5 bases, with 17 bases between them. This CDR3 is built from 17 residues. Germline CDR1 is KGHDR and CDR2 is SFDVKD. The CDR3 region has the DNA TGTGCCACCAGTGATTTACGCCCAGGCCTGGCGCACAATGAGCAGTTCTTC. Translating it yields CATSDLRPGLAHNEQFF.

The table lists this clonotype with many counts. The genes are TRBV12-3 or TRBV12-4 and TRBJ2-7; 7 nucleotides agree with TRBD2. CDR3 length: 13 residues. V lost 7 bases to trimming and J lost 0 bases; unmatched junction nucleotides: 3. CDR3 coding DNA: TGTGCCAGCACCCTAGCGGACTCCTACGAGCAGTACTTC. This sequence encodes CASTLADSYEQYF.

The rearrangement joins TRBV6-5 to TRBJ2-3, with 8 positions matching TRBD2. The CDR3 runs to 15 residues. Per the germline V gene, CDR1 is MNHEY and CDR2 is SVGAGI. Losses at the gene ends were 6 bases for V and 2 bases for J; bases not matched to a gene: 7. CDR3 nucleotide sequence: TGTGCCAGCAGCGGAACTAGCGGCAACACAGATACGCAGTATTTT. Translating it yields CASSGTSGNTDTQYF.

In its sample, this clonotype was seen once. The rearrangement uses TRBV6-2 or TRBV6-3 and TRBJ2-5; possibly TRBD2 for D (6 bases). The ends were cut back, 8 bases at V and 5 bases at J, with 21 bases in the middle. Germline-derived CDR1 and CDR2 are MNHEY and SVGEGT. This CDR3 region has 15 residues. The CDR3 region is CASADWRASRETQYF. The CDR3 nucleotides are TGTGCCAGCGCGGACTGGAGGGCCAGTCGGGAGACCCAGTACTTC.

There are a few counts of this clonotype. The chain uses TRBV25-1 and TRBJ1-1; the D gene is possibly TRBD1 (6 bases). The ends were cut back, 6 bases at V and 3 bases at J, with 14 bases in the middle. The germline gives CDR1 MGHDK, CDR2 SYGVNS. There are 14 residues in the CDR3. The chain's CDR3 is CASRAWTVHTEAFF. DNA of the CDR3: TGTGCCAGCAGAGCTTGGACAGTTCACACTGAAGCTTTCTTT.

The rearrangement uses TRBV29-1 and TRBJ2-7; D remains unclear. The V gene's germline CDR1 is SQVTM and CDR2 ANQGSEA. CDR3 length: 12 residues. V was pared by 4 bases and J by 0 bases, with 7 bases between. The CDR3 region has the DNA TGCAGCGTTGCCCAGACCTCCTACGAGCAGTACTTC. Its translation: CSVAQTSYEQYF.

In its sample, this clonotype was seen many times. The V gene is TRBV29-1, the J gene TRBJ1-1; D not certain. V was clipped by 1 base and J by 5 bases, with 14 bases between them. This CDR3 is 14 amino acids long. CDR1 SQVTM and CDR2 ANQGSEA come from the germline V gene. CDR3 bases: TGCAGCGTTGAAGTGGGCAGCCGAGGGACTGAAGCTTTCTTT. It specifies CSVEVGSRGTEAFF.

CDR3 sequence (DNA): TGTGCCAGCAGTGAATTTCCCAGCTACAATGAGCAGTTCTTC. It encodes CASSEFPSYNEQFF. V is TRBV6-1 and J is TRBJ2-1; D gene ambiguous. The V gene's germline CDR1 is MNHNS and CDR2 SASEGT. This CDR3 has 14 residues. V lost 2 bases to trimming and J lost 3 bases, with 8 bases between them.

J is TRBJ2-7 and V is TRBV27, with D tentatively TRBD2 (6 bases). The ends were cut back, 3 bases at V and 4 bases at J, with 10 bases in the middle. The CDR3 consists of 13 residues. The germline gives CDR1 MNHEY, CDR2 SMNVEV (reference sequence). CDR3 bases: TGTGCCAGCAGTTTCTCTAGCGAGTACGAGCAGTACTTC. Translation gives CASSFSSEYEQYF.

J is TRBJ2-1 and V is TRBV11-2; 8 bases are shared with TRBD1. The DNA matches TRBJ2-7 better at its end, which makes the J call doubtful. This CDR3 is 17 amino acids long. Per the germline V gene, CDR1 is SGHAT and CDR2 is FQNNGV. This chain's CDR3 is CASSQMIPGTGYNEQYF. DNA for the CDR3: TGTGCCAGCAGCCAAATGATTCCCGGGACAGGCTACAATGAGCAGTACTTC.

This clonotype has a count of ten or more. The V call is TRBV25-1, the J call TRBJ1-2, with D maybe TRBD1 (6 bases). Per the germline V gene, CDR1 is MGHDK and CDR2 is SYGVNS. V lost 5 bases to trimming and J lost 2 bases, with 12 bases between them. This CDR3 contains 14 residues. This chain's CDR3 is CASSPRQANYGYTF. In DNA form, the CDR3 reads TGTGCCAGCAGTCCACGACAGGCCAACTATGGCTACACCTTC.

The chain is built from TRBV4-2 and TRBJ1-4, with 7 bases aligning to TRBD1. J gave up 0 bases and V 2 bases, and 3 bases lay outside the gene matches. This CDR3 comprises 16 residues. Per germline, CDR1 LGHNA and CDR2 YNFKEQ. CDR3 sequence (DNA): TGTGCCAGCAGCCAATCCGACAGGGCAACTAATGAAAAACTGTTTTTT. Protein: CASSQSDRATNEKLFF.

The chain combines TRBV24-1 with TRBJ1-5; TRBD1 is a possible D gene (5 bases). Trimming removed 3 bases at V and 2 bases at J, with 13 bases between. CDR1 KGHDR and CDR2 SFDVKD come from the germline V gene. The CDR3 has 16 amino acids. CDR3 protein: CATSDSRVAGNQPQHF. The CDR3 region has the DNA TGTGCCACCAGTGATAGCAGGGTGGCTGGCAATCAGCCCCAGCATTTT.

In the case of this clonotype: This may stem from a read error, because a much larger clone lies one nucleotide away. The chain joins TRBV6-5 to TRBJ1-4, with 7 positions matching TRBD1. The V gene's germline CDR1 is MNHEY and CDR2 SVGAGI. The CDR3 loop spans 15 amino acids. The CDR3 loop reads CANSYSGRGSEKLFF. The DNA for the CDR3 is TGTGCCAACAGTTACTCAGGCAGGGGGAGTGAAAAACTGTTTTTT.

The chain recombines TRBV4-1 with TRBJ1-1, with D unclear. V dropped 1 base and J dropped 8 bases, with 11 bases sitting between them. This CDR3 is 13 amino acids long. Germline V gives CDR1 MGHRA, CDR2 YSYEKL. CDR3 residues: CASSQGETREAFF. The DNA of the CDR3 is TGCGCCAGCAGCCAAGGTGAGACAAGAGAAGCTTTCTTT.

This clonotype was seen more than once but under ten times. The rearrangement joins TRBV7-2 to TRBJ1-5; no clear D gene. CDR3 length equals 14 residues. CDR1 SGHTA and CDR2 FQGNSA come from the germline V gene. Trimming removed 2 bases at V and 1 base at J, with 6 bases between. The CDR3 protein is CASSLWLSNQPQHF. In DNA form, the CDR3 reads TGTGCCAGCAGCTTATGGCTGAGCAATCAGCCCCAGCATTTT.

A few counts support this clonotype. A much larger clone is a single base away; this may be a read error. The rearrangement uses TRBV13 and TRBJ2-3, with 9 bases that match TRBD1. Per germline, CDR1 PRHDT and CDR2 FYEKMQ (reference sequence). Unmatched junction bases numbered 8, after V lost 5 bases and J lost 5 bases. The CDR3 is 15 amino acids. The CDR3 DNA follows: TGTGCCAGCAGCGCCGGGACAGGGACACGAGATACGCAGTATTTT. The encoded protein is CASSAGTGTRDTQYF. The complete variable domain, with remaining parts taken from reference TRBV13 and TRBJ2-3, reads AAGVIQSPRHLIKEKRETATLKCYPIPRHDTVYWYQQGPGQDPQFLISFYEKMQSDKGSIPDRFSAQQFSDYHSELNMSSLELGDSALYFCASSAGTGTRDTQYFGPGTRLTVL.